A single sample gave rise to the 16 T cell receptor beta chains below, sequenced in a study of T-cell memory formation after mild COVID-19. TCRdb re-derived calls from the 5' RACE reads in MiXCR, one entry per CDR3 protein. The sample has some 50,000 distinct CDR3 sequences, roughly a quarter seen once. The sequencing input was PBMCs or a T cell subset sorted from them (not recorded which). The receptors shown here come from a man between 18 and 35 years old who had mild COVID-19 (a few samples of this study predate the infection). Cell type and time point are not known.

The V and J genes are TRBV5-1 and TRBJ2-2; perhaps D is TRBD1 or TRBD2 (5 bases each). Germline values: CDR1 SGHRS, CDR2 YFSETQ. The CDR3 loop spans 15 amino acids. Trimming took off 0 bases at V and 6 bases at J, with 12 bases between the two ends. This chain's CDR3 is CASSLAGPKSGELFF. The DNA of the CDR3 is TGCGCCAGCAGCTTGGCGGGACCCAAATCCGGGGAGCTGTTTTTT.

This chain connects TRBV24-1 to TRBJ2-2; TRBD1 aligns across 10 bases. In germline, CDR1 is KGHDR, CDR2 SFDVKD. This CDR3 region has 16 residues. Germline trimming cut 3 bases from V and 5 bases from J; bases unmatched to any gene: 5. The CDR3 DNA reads TGTGCCACCAGTGATCCCGGGACAGGGGTGACCGGGGAGCTGTTTTTT. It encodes CATSDPGTGVTGELFF.

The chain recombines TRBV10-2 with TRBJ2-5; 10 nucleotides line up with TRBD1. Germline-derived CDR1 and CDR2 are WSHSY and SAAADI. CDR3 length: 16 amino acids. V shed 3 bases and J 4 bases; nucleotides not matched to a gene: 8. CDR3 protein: CASSDIGTGDRETQYF. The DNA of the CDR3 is TGCGCCAGCAGTGATATTGGGACAGGGGATAGAGAGACCCAGTACTTC.

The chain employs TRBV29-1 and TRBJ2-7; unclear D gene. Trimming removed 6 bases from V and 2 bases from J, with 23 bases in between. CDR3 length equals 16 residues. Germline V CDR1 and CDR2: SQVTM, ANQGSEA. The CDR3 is CSVNGYSALKTYEQYF. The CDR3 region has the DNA TGCAGCGTGAACGGATATTCAGCGTTAAAAACCTACGAGCAGTACTTC.

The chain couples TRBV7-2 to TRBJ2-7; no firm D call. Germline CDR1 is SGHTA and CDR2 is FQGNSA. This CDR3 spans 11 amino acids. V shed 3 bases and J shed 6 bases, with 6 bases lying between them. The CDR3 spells CASSFESEQYV. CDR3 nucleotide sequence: TGTGCCAGCAGCTTTGAATCCGAGCAGTACGTC.

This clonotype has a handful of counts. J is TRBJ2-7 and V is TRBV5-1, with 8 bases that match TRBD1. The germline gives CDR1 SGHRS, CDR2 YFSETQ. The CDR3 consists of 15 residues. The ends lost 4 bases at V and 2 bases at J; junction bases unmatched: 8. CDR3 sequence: CASSPLDRVPYEQYF. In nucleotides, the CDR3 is TGCGCCAGCAGCCCACTGGACAGGGTACCCTACGAGCAGTACTTC.

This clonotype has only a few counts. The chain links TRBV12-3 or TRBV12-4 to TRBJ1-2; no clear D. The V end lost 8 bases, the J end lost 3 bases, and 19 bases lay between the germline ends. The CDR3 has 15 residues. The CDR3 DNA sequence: TGTGCCAGCGGAATGGTATCGGGAATCTACTATGGCTACACCTTC. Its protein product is CASGMVSGIYYGYTF.

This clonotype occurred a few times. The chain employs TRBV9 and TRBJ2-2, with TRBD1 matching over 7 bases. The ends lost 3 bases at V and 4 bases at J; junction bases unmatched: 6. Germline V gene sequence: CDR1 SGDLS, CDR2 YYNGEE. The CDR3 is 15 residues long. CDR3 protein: CASSADRVITGELFF. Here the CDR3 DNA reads TGTGCCAGCAGCGCCGACAGGGTGATCACCGGGGAGCTGTTTTTT.

This CDR3 reads CSVESSGGPRSYEQYF. The CDR3 DNA follows: TGCAGCGTTGAGAGTAGCGGGGGCCCACGCTCCTACGAGCAGTACTTC. The chain employs TRBV29-1 and TRBJ2-7; TRBD2 matches 9 bases. V lost 3 bases to trimming and J lost 0 bases; unmatched junction nucleotides: 9. This CDR3 spans 16 amino acids. CDR1 SQVTM and CDR2 ANQGSEA come from the germline V gene.

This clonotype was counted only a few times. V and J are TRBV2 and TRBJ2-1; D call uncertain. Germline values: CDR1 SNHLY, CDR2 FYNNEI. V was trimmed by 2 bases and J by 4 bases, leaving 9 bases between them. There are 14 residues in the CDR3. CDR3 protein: CASSEFDFYNEQFF. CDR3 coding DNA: TGTGCCAGCAGTGAATTCGACTTTTACAATGAGCAGTTCTTC.

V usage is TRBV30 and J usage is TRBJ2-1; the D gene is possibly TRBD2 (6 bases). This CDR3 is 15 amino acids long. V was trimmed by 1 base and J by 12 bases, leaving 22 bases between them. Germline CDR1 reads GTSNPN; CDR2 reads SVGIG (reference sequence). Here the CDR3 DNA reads TGTGCCTGGAGTGACACCGGGACCGCGTTGGGGGGGCAGTTCTTC. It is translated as CAWSDTGTALGGQFF.

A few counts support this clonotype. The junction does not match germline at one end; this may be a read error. The CDR3 bases are TGTGCCACCTCTCGGCGGCAGCCATCTGATCCCGGGGAGATGTTTTTT. It is translated as CATSRRQPSDPGEMFF. The chain uses TRBV15 and TRBJ2-2; D possibly corresponds to TRBD2 (5 bases). The germline V gene encodes CDR1 LNHNV and CDR2 YYDKDF (reference sequence). This CDR3 contains 16 residues.

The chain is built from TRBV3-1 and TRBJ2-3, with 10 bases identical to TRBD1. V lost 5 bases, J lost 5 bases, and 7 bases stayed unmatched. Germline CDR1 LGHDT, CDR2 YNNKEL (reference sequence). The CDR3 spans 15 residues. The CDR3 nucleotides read TGTGCCAGCAGCACACGACAGGGGGCTGGAGATACGCAGTATTTT. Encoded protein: CASSTRQGAGDTQYF.

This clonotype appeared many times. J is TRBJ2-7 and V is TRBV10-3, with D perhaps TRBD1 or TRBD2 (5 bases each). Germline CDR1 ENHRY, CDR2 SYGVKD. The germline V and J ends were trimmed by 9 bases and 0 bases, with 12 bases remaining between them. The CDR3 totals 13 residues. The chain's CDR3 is CAISGTDSYEQYF. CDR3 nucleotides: TGTGCCATTTCCGGGACGGACTCCTACGAGCAGTACTTC.

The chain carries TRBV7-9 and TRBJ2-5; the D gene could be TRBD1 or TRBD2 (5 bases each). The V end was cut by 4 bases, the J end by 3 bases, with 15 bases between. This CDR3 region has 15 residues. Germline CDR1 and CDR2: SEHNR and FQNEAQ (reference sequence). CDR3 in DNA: TGTGCCAGCAGCTATTGGTCCGGGACGGAAGAGACCCAGTACTTC. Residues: CASSYWSGTEETQYF.

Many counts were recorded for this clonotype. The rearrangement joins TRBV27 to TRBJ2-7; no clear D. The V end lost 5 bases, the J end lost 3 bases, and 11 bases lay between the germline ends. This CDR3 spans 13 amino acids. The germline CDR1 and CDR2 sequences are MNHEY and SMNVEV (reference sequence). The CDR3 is CASSINLVYEQYF. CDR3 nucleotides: TGTGCCAGCAGTATTAACCTGGTCTACGAGCAGTACTTC.